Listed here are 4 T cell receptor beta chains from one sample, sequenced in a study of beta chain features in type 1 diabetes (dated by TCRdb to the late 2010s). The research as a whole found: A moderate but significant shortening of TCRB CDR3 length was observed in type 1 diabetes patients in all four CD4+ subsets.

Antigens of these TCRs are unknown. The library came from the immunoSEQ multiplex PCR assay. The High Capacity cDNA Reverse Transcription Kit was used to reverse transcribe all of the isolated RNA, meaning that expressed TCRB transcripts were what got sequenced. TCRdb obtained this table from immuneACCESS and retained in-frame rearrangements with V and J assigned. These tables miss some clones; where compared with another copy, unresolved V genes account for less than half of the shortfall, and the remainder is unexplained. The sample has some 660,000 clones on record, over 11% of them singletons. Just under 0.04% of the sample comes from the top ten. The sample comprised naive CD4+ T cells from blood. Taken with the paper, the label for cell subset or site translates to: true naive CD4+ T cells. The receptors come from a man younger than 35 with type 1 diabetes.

The CDR3 DNA sequence: TGTGCCAGCAGCTTAACTGAGTACACTGAAGCTTTCTTT. It yields the protein CASSLTEYTEAFF. The genes are TRBV7-8 and TRBJ1-1; D gene ambiguous. V lost 2 bases and J lost 3, with 7 bases in between. The CDR3 loop spans 13 amino acids. The germline V gene has CDR1 SGHVS and CDR2 FQNEAQ.

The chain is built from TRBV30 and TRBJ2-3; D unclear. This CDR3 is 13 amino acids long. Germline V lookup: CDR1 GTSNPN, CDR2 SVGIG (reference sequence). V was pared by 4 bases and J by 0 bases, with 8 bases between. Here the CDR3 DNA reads TGTGCCTGGAAGAGAGGCAGCACAGATACGCAGTATTTT. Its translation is CAWKRGSTDTQYF.

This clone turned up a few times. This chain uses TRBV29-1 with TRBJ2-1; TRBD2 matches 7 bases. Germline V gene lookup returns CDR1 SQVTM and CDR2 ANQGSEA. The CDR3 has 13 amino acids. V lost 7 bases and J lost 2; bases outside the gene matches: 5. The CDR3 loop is CSGTRTAYNEQFF. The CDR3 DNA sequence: TGCAGCGGGACTAGAACGGCCTACAATGAGCAGTTCTTC.

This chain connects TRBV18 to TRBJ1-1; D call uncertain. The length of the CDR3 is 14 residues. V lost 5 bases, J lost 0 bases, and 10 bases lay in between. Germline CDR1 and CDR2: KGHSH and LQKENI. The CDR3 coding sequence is TGTGCCAGCTCAGCTAGCCTCCTGAACACTGAAGCTTTCTTT. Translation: CASSASLLNTEAFF.